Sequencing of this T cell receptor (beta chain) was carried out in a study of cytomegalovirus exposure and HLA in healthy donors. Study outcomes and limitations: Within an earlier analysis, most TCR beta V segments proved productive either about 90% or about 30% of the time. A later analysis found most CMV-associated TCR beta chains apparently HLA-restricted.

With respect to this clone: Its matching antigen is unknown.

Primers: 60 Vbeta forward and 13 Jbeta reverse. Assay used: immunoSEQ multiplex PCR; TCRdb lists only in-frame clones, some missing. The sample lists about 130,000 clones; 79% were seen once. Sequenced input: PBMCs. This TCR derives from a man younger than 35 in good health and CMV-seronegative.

The DNA for the CDR3 is TGTGCCAGCAGTCGAGGGTCCAATAGCAATCAGCCCCAGCATTTT. Protein: CASSRGSNSNQPQHF. The rearrangement joins TRBV27 to TRBJ1-5, with no clear D. Germline lookup yields CDR1 MNHEY and CDR2 SMNVEV (reference sequence). The V end lost 5 bases, the J end lost 0 bases, and 11 bases lay between the germline ends. There are 15 residues in the CDR3.